This T cell receptor beta chain was identified during a study of CD8 T cells in ankylosing spondylitis. Study results and limitations: Roughly 8 highly homologous variants made up a TCR beta motif that seemed to typify ankylosing spondylitis blood. Disease-linked clones displayed a CD8+ phenotype and appeared relatively rarely in peripheral blood.

In TCRdb, the 5' RACE reads were re-called with MiXCR into one record per CDR3 protein. The repertoire includes about 840,000 distinct CDR3 sequences, about 10% of them detected once, and 0.51% sits in the top ten. In its sample, this clonotype was seen a few times. As yet, its antigen is unknown. The CDR3 is made up of 17 amino acids. Germline CDR1 and CDR2: LGHNA and YNFKEQ. V gave up 0 bases and J gave up 2 bases, with 14 bases separating them. Sequences were obtained from blood, either unsorted or a sorted T cell fraction (not recorded which). The receptor comes from a male donor with ankylosing spondylitis. This chain uses TRBV4-2 with TRBJ2-1; D is perhaps TRBD2 (5 bases). The CDR3 nucleotides are TGTGCCAGCAGCCAAGAGGCGCGCAGGACTGCCTACAATGAGCAGTTCTTC. Its translation is CASSQEARRTAYNEQFF.